These 26 T cell receptor beta chains were all obtained from the same sample, sequenced in a study of neurological immune-mediated disorders. TCRdb redid the calling of the 5' RACE reads with MiXCR, one entry per CDR3 protein. The top ten hold approximately 1.8% of the sample, which has tens of thousands of distinct CDR3 sequences, 4% seen once. Sequencing was performed on CD4+ T cells from blood. The receptors derive from a woman in her thirties or forties with multiple sclerosis.

This clonotype was seen ten or more times. The chain is built from TRBV20-1 and TRBJ1-4; no clear D gene. The CDR3 is made up of 14 amino acids. V gave up 0 bases and J gave up 8 bases, with 13 bases separating them. Germline V gene data show CDR1 as DFQATT and CDR2 as SNEGSKA (reference sequence). The CDR3 DNA reads as TGCAGTGCTAGAGATAGGAGGATTCGGGAAAAACTGTTTTTT. Translation gives CSARDRRIREKLFF.

This clonotype was counted many times. The chain recombines TRBV5-1 with TRBJ2-6, with TRBD2 as a possible D gene (5 bases). The germline CDR1 and CDR2 sequences are SGHRS and YFSETQ. The V end lost 0 bases, the J end lost 2 bases, and 15 bases lay between the germline ends. The CDR3 consists of 18 residues. The CDR3 DNA sequence: TGCGCCAGCAGCTTGGAGATAATAATGGGAGCTGGGGCCAACGTCCTGACTTTC. Translated: CASSLEIIMGAGANVLTF.

Many counts were recorded for this clonotype. CDR3 in DNA: TGTGCCTCAGGGGTATTGAACACTGAAGCTTTCTTT. It is translated as CASGVLNTEAFF. This rearrangement joins TRBV2 to TRBJ1-1; possible D gene TRBD1, 6 bases. Germline V gene sequence: CDR1 SNHLY, CDR2 FYNNEI. Trimming removed 11 bases from V and 0 bases from J, with 10 bases in between. The CDR3 totals 12 residues.

This clonotype was detected ten times or more. The chain recombines TRBV12-3 or TRBV12-4 with TRBJ2-1; TRBD2 aligns across 12 bases. The V and J ends lost 3 bases and 0 bases, in that order; junction bases with no gene match: 12. This CDR3 spans 20 amino acids. CDR3 bases: TGTGCCAGCAGTTTTAGGGCGGGGCTAGCGGGGGGGCGCTCCTACAATGAGCAGTTCTTC. Translation gives CASSFRAGLAGGRSYNEQFF.

Many counts were recorded for this clonotype. This sequence joins TRBV4-1 and TRBJ1-6; the D is unclear. From germline, CDR1 is MGHRA and CDR2 YSYEKL. This CDR3 comprises 18 residues. Trimming removed 1 base at V and 0 bases at J, with 13 bases between. CDR3 DNA: TGCGCCAGCAGCCAAGCTCGGGAGGCACGCTCCTATAATTCACCCCTCCACTTT. Translated: CASSQAREARSYNSPLHF.

This clonotype was observed many times. The chain is built from TRBV4-1 and TRBJ1-2; maybe TRBD1 (6 bases). Germline V gene lookup returns CDR1 MGHRA and CDR2 YSYEKL. The CDR3 contains 16 residues. Trimming pared 3 bases from V and 2 bases from J, leaving 16 bases between. DNA of the CDR3: TGCGCCAGCAGCCAGCTGACAGGTTTTATAAACTATGGCTACACCTTC. It is translated as CASSQLTGFINYGYTF.

This clonotype was detected once. This rearrangement joins TRBV12-3 or TRBV12-4 to TRBJ1-1, with D perhaps TRBD1 (6 bases). The CDR3 extends over 14 amino acids. V lost 6 bases and J 0 bases, leaving 11 bases between the germline ends. In nucleotides, the CDR3 is TGTGCCAGCAGACCCGACAGGCTGAACACTGAAGCTTTCTTT. As protein: CASRPDRLNTEAFF.

This clonotype was recorded at least ten times. The rearrangement uses TRBV5-1 and TRBJ2-5, with D uncertain. The CDR3 loop spans 13 amino acids. Trimming removed 2 bases from V and 2 bases from J, with 7 bases in between. CDR1 SGHRS and CDR2 YFSETQ come from the germline V gene. The CDR3 spells CASSLAWQETQYF. CDR3 coding DNA: TGCGCCAGCAGCTTAGCGTGGCAAGAGACCCAGTACTTC.

This clonotype was detected only a few times. The V call is TRBV7-2, the J call TRBJ2-3, with 7 nucleotides matching TRBD2. Germline V gene sequence: CDR1 SGHTA, CDR2 FQGNSA. The CDR3 is made up of 13 amino acids. The junction had 3 bases not matched to a gene; V was cut back by 5 bases and J by 4 bases. In DNA form, the CDR3 reads TGTGCCAGCAGCAACCGGGGGGCAGATACGCAGTATTTT. Its protein is CASSNRGADTQYF.

This clonotype has a count of ten or more. This rearrangement joins TRBV19 to TRBJ1-1; D gene unclear. The CDR3 contains 14 residues. V was shortened by 7 bases and J by 2 bases, with 14 bases between the two germline ends. Germline V gene sequence: CDR1 LNHDA, CDR2 SQIVND (reference sequence). Written as DNA, the CDR3 is TGTGCCAGTACTAAGGTGAACTTTAACACTGAAGCTTTCTTT. It translates to CASTKVNFNTEAFF. The entire variable domain, with the rest obtained from reference TRBV19 and TRBJ1-1, is as follows: DGGITQSPKYLFRKEGQNVTLSCEQNLNHDAMYWYRQDPGQGLRLIYYSQIVNDFQKGDIAEGYSVSREKKESFPLTVTSAQKNPTAFYLCASTKVNFNTEAFFGQGTRLTVV.

This clonotype was seen many times. The V gene is TRBV18, the J gene TRBJ2-5; D is perhaps TRBD1 or TRBD2 (5 bases each). Per germline, CDR1 KGHSH and CDR2 LQKENI. The CDR3 runs to 13 residues. Trimming left V 3 bases short and J 4 bases short, with 9 bases between. The CDR3 region is CASSPGPRETQYF. The CDR3, as DNA: TGTGCCAGCTCACCGGGACCTCGAGAGACCCAGTACTTC.

Comments on this clonotype: This is likely a read error, given that the CDR3 carries no conserved phenylalanine or tryptophan at its end. V gene TRBV2 combines with J gene TRBJ1-2; D is perhaps TRBD1 (6 bases). The CDR3 loop spans 11 amino acids. Germline V gives CDR1 SNHLY, CDR2 FYNNEI. Deletions cut 6 bases from V and 6 bases from J, with 8 bases between. CDR3 in DNA: TGTGCCAGCAGCCACAGGGATGGCTACACCCTC. Protein sequence: CASSHRDGYTL.

This clonotype showed up many times. The chain has TRBV20-1 and TRBJ1-1; D remains ambiguous. Trimming took 6 bases from V and 1 from J, leaving 18 bases between them. Germline V CDR1 and CDR2: DFQATT, SNEGSKA (reference sequence). This CDR3 region has 15 residues. The CDR3, as DNA: TGCAGTGCAACCCCCTCGGCGGTCAAGAACACTGAAGCTTTCTTT. Its protein product is CSATPSAVKNTEAFF.

This clonotype was detected a few times. The rearrangement links TRBV7-8 to TRBJ2-2; no clear D gene. The CDR3 has 17 residues. Germline loops: CDR1 SGHVS, CDR2 FQNEAQ. The ends were cut back, 2 bases at V and 2 bases at J, with 15 bases in the middle. CDR3 in amino acids: CASSLKPASENTGELFF. In DNA, the CDR3 is TGTGCCAGCAGCTTAAAGCCCGCGTCGGAAAACACCGGGGAGCTGTTTTTT.

This clonotype was detected many times. The V gene is TRBV7-2, the J gene TRBJ2-1; D may match TRBD1 or TRBD2 (5 bases each). The CDR3 sequence is 15 residues long. The germline gives CDR1 SGHTA, CDR2 FQGNSA. Between the trimmed V and J ends, which lost 2 bases and 0 bases, there was a span of 8 bases. CDR3 sequence reads: CASSLTRGSYNEQFF. The DNA for the CDR3 is TGTGCCAGCAGCTTAACTAGGGGCTCCTACAATGAGCAGTTCTTC.

The table lists this clonotype with many counts. The V gene is TRBV20-1, the J gene TRBJ2-7; TRBD1 matches at 7 bases. The CDR3 runs to 12 residues. V shed 6 bases and J 3 bases; nucleotides not matched to a gene: 5. CDR1 and CDR2 (germline): DFQATT, SNEGSKA (reference sequence). CDR3 region: CSAEGAGYEQYF. The CDR3, as DNA: TGCAGTGCCGAGGGGGCAGGCTACGAGCAGTACTTC.

Many counts were recorded for this clonotype. The chain employs TRBV9 and TRBJ2-7; TRBD1 matches at 7 bases. With V trimmed by 4 bases and J by 0 bases, 10 bases remained unmatched. CDR1 SGDLS and CDR2 YYNGEE come from the germline V gene. The CDR3 length is 16 residues. The CDR3 loop is CASSPEGQFDSYEQYF. In nucleotides, the CDR3 is TGTGCCAGCAGCCCCGAGGGACAGTTCGACTCCTACGAGCAGTACTTC. Using reference TRBV9 and TRBJ2-7 for the parts outside the CDR3, the full variable domain is DSGVTQTPKHLITATGQRVTLRCSPRSGDLSVYWYQQSLDQGLQFLIQYYNGEERAKGNILERFSAQQFPDLHSELNLSSLELGDSALYFCASSPEGQFDSYEQYFGPGTRLTVT.

This clonotype came up many times. The chain carries TRBV5-1 and TRBJ1-1, with D perhaps matching TRBD1 (5 bases). The V gene's germline CDR1 is SGHRS and CDR2 YFSETQ. Trimming cost V 2 bases and J 1 base, with 9 bases left between them. The CDR3 spans 14 residues. DNA of the CDR3: TGCGCCAGCAGCTTTTTCGGGGGGAACACTGAAGCTTTCTTT. Its translation: CASSFFGGNTEAFF.

This clonotype came up many times. This chain joins TRBV5-1 and TRBJ1-1, with D possibly being TRBD1 (6 bases). The CDR3 has 14 amino acids. The V end was cut by 3 bases, the J end by 4 bases, with 13 bases between. Germline CDR1 is SGHRS and CDR2 is YFSETQ. The CDR3: CASSSRDMTTEAFF. The CDR3 nucleotides read TGCGCCAGCAGCTCCCGGGACATGACCACTGAAGCTTTCTTT.

The gene calls are TRBV3-1 and TRBJ2-7; TRBD1 is a possible D gene (6 bases). The CDR3 covers 13 residues. V gave up 0 bases and J gave up 9 bases, with 12 bases separating them. In germline, CDR1 is LGHDT, CDR2 YNNKEL (reference sequence). The CDR3 nucleotides read TGTGCCAGCAGCCAAGAGGGGGCCTACTGGCAGTACTTC. Translation: CASSQEGAYWQYF.

In this sample, this clonotype turned up many times. The chain employs TRBV6-5 and TRBJ1-4; TRBD1 is a possible D gene (6 bases). This CDR3 is 14 amino acids long. The V gene lost 10 bases and the J gene lost 6 bases, with 18 bases spanning the gap. Germline CDR1 reads MNHEY; CDR2 reads SVGAGI. The CDR3 DNA reads as TGTGCCACCAGGGAGGGGGGGGCGTATGAAAAACTGTTTTTT. Its translation: CATREGGAYEKLFF.

This clonotype was recorded many times. V gene TRBV10-3 combines with J gene TRBJ1-3; a possible D gene is TRBD1 (5 bases). Germline V CDR1 and CDR2: ENHRY, SYGVKD. With 0 bases removed from V and 7 bases from J, the gap between germline ends came to 10 bases. CDR3 length: 14 amino acids. The CDR3 DNA follows: TGTGCCATCAGTGAGTCACGCAGGGCTAACACCATATATTTT. This codes for CAISESRRANTIYF.

This clonotype appeared many times. The chain is built from TRBV6-6 and TRBJ1-6; D unresolved. The V end lost 7 bases, the J end lost 7 bases, and 14 bases lay between the germline ends. The CDR3 contains 14 residues. Per germline, CDR1 MNHNY and CDR2 SVGAGI (reference sequence). In DNA, the CDR3 is TGTGCCAGCACCATCGGGCTCGGGAATTCACCCCTCCACTTT. Its translation: CASTIGLGNSPLHF.

The sample holds many counts of this clonotype. The rearrangement joins TRBV9 to TRBJ2-2; unclear D gene. The CDR3 covers 14 residues. From germline, CDR1 is SGDLS and CDR2 YYNGEE. Trimming shortened V by 0 bases and J by 0 bases, and 3 bases separated the two germline ends. CDR3 coding DNA: TGTGCCAGCAGCGTAGTGTCGAACACCGGGGAGCTGTTTTTT. This sequence encodes CASSVVSNTGELFF.

This chain joins TRBV6-5 and TRBJ2-7; tentatively, D is TRBD1 (6 bases). V gave up 7 bases and J gave up 0 bases, with 28 bases separating them. The CDR3 is 19 amino acids. CDR1 is MNHEY, CDR2 SVGAGI, per germline. Here the CDR3 reads CASIPPPRGESCLSYEQYF. The CDR3 DNA sequence: TGTGCCAGCATCCCCCCCCCCAGGGGAGAGAGCTGCCTCTCCTACGAGCAGTACTTC.

At least ten counts were recorded for this clonotype. Written as DNA, the CDR3 is TGTGCCAGCAGCGTAGATCAGGACGGTGAGCAGTTCTTC. This sequence encodes CASSVDQDGEQFF. The rearrangement links TRBV9 to TRBJ2-1, with D unresolved. The CDR3 is 13 residues long. Germline-derived CDR1 and CDR2 are SGDLS and YYNGEE. Trimming pared 0 bases from V and 9 bases from J, leaving 10 bases between.